This T cell receptor beta chain was profiled in a study of early T cells in non-severe SARS-CoV-2 infection. The TCR library protocol was used to attach unique molecular identifiers. These identifiers were attached to individual cDNA molecules. TCRdb re-derived calls from the 5' RACE reads in MiXCR, one entry per CDR3 protein. This table holds 40,000 or so distinct CDR3 sequences, approximately 5.8% found once. The CDR3 runs 13 residues. Germline assignment: CDR1 DFQATT and CDR2 SNEGSKA (reference sequence). This clonotype was detected ten times or more. The junction departs from the called germline gene at one end, perhaps through a read error.

Input material: whole blood. V gene TRBV20-1 combines with J gene TRBJ2-1, with 7 bases identical to TRBD1. The receptor was derived from an adult who was a healthcare worker with PCR-confirmed SARS-CoV-2 infection or an uninfected control (not recorded which). The CDR3 loop is CSAGDRDYNEQFF. The CDR3 DNA reads TGCAGTGCTGGAGACAGGGACTACAATGAGCAGTTCTTC.